This TCR beta chain is from a study of blood T cell repertoires in COVID-19. In the study overall: Sites in the United States, Italy and Spain provided acute and convalescent COVID-19 samples. Sample material is recorded as cDNA or gDNA derived from T cells, B-cell-depleted T cells, or PBMCs.

The authors' processing: Reference gene primer amplification yielded estimated nucleated cell counts. Clones were sequenced by immunoSEQ multiplex PCR, and TCRdb holds only the in-frame ones, with some missing. V, J and clone size reflect that table, while D and trimming were determined from the DNA. The profile shows some 120,000 clones, approximately 84% of them singletons. Germline loops: CDR1 MNHEY, CDR2 SVGAGI. The trim removed 6 bases at V and 5 bases at J, leaving 7 bases unmatched. CDR3 length equals 14 residues. A word on this clone: Because the CDR3 is missing its conserved closing phenylalanine or tryptophan, this is likely a read error.

J is TRBJ1-2 and V is TRBV6-5, with 9 bases lining up with TRBD1. The receptor's source is an older man with acute or convalescent COVID-19. Sequenced sample: peripheral blood. This CDR3 reads CASRRDRDAYGYTL. The CDR3 DNA reads TGTGCCAGCAGAAGGGACAGGGATGCTTATGGCTACACCCTC.